The present T cell receptor (beta chain) was sequenced within a study of identical twins. Whole-study results and caveats: Models underestimated how often monozygotic twins shared out-of-frame TCR alpha.

TCRdb used MiXCR to reprocess the 5' RACE reads, holding one entry per CDR3 protein. Of nearly 900,000 distinct CDR3 sequences listed, 10% to 15% are singletons. This clonotype was counted ten times or more. The target antigen is unknown. V lost 5 bases, J lost 3 bases, and 11 bases lay in between. The CDR3 totals 14 residues. This same sample was also taken into another study, of yellow fever vaccine responses in identical twins.

Sequencing input: PBMCs. The chain recombines TRBV12-3 or TRBV12-4 with TRBJ1-5; no firm D call. This TCR came from a woman aged 18-30 years in good health. The CDR3 DNA sequence: TGTGCCAGCAGTCATGACGGCCTCAATCAGCCCCAGCATTTT. This sequence encodes CASSHDGLNQPQHF.